This passage covers 22 T cell receptor beta chains from one sample sequenced in a study of T-cell reconstitution after alpha-beta-depleted transplantation in children. The library targeted TCRbeta and was prepared with unique molecular identifiers. Each CDR3 protein is one row after TCRdb ran MiXCR on the PCR reads. In the table there are more than 150,000 distinct CDR3 sequences, about 6.8% of which are singletons. Specimen: PBMCs from the stem cell graft donor, collected from the stem cell graft. The source of these receptors is a human donor who donated a stem cell graft to a child with Wiskott-Aldrich syndrome.

There are many counts of this clonotype. The chain carries TRBV20-1 and TRBJ1-1; D uncertain. V was clipped by 3 bases and J by 0 bases, with 8 bases between them. CDR3 size: 13 residues. CDR1 and CDR2 from the germline V gene are DFQATT and SNEGSKA (reference sequence). This CDR3 reads CSASTLVNTEAFF. The CDR3 nucleotides are TGCAGTGCTAGTACTTTGGTGAACACTGAAGCTTTCTTT.

This clonotype was detected many times. The rearrangement links TRBV7-9 to TRBJ2-3; D remains ambiguous. There are 16 residues in the CDR3. Germline assignment: CDR1 SEHNR and CDR2 FQNEAQ (reference sequence). Trimming pared 2 bases from V and 2 bases from J, leaving 14 bases between. The CDR3 nucleotides are TGTGCCAGCAGCTTAATCGGCCCCACGGCCACAGATACGCAGTATTTT. This encodes CASSLIGPTATDTQYF.

This clonotype was observed at least ten times. J is TRBJ2-3 and V is TRBV20-1; 8 bases are shared with TRBD2. The CDR3 is 15 residues long. Germline lookup yields CDR1 DFQATT and CDR2 SNEGSKA (reference sequence). J was trimmed by 7 bases and V by 3 bases; bases with no gene match: 12. CDR3 loop: CSARGLSGSLNTQYF. As DNA, the CDR3 is TGCAGTGCTAGGGGGCTAAGCGGGAGTTTAAATACGCAGTATTTT.

This clonotype was observed many times. The rearrangement links TRBV7-2 to TRBJ2-3; either TRBD1 or TRBD2 may supply D (5 bases each). Per germline, CDR1 SGHTA and CDR2 FQGNSA. The CDR3 contains 14 residues. V was shortened by 2 bases and J by 2 bases, with 8 bases between the two germline ends. The CDR3 loop reads CASSLRGPTDTQYF. In DNA form, the CDR3 reads TGTGCCAGCAGCTTACGGGGCCCCACAGATACGCAGTATTTT.

This clonotype was observed a few times. The chain uses TRBV30 and TRBJ2-5; 13 bases are a match to TRBD2. The CDR3 length is 14 residues. Germline values: CDR1 GTSNPN, CDR2 SVGIG (reference sequence). Trimming at V came to 5 bases and at J to 6 bases, leaving 6 bases not matched to a gene. CDR3 region: CAWDPGLAGKTQYF. CDR3 nucleotide sequence: TGTGCCTGGGACCCGGGACTAGCGGGAAAGACCCAGTACTTC.

This clonotype has a handful of counts. The chain couples TRBV18 to TRBJ1-1; TRBD1 might be the D (6 bases). Germline V CDR1 and CDR2: KGHSH, LQKENI. Between the trimmed V and J ends, which lost 2 bases and 5 bases, there was a span of 12 bases. This CDR3 contains 14 residues. In DNA form, the CDR3 reads TGTGCCAGCTCACCATCCAGGGGAGGTACTGAAGCTTTCTTT. This sequence encodes CASSPSRGGTEAFF. Supplemented by reference TRBV18 and TRBJ1-1, the full variable domain reads NAGVMQNPRHLVRRRGQEARLRCSPMKGHSHVYWYRQLPEEGLKFMVYLQKENIIDESGMPKERFSAEFPKEGPSILRIQQVVRGDSAAYFCASSPSRGGTEAFFGQGTRLTVV.

This clonotype was seen repeatedly, ten times or more. The chain joins TRBV5-1 to TRBJ2-2; 8 bases are a match to TRBD2. This CDR3 contains 17 residues. The V and J ends lost 0 bases and 5 bases, in that order; junction bases with no gene match: 9. The germline CDR1 and CDR2 sequences are SGHRS and YFSETQ. The CDR3 loop reads CASSLGGTRRETGELFF. The CDR3 DNA reads as TGCGCCAGCAGCTTGGGGGGGACTAGAAGAGAGACCGGGGAGCTGTTTTTT. Together with reference TRBV5-1 and TRBJ2-2, the CDR3 gives the full variable domain: KAGVTQTPRYLIKTRGQQVTLSCSPISGHRSVSWYQQTPGQGLQFLFEYFSETQRNKGNFPGRFSGRQFSNSRSEMNVSTLELGDSALYLCASSLGGTRRETGELFFGEGSRLTVL.

At least ten counts were recorded for this clonotype. The chain carries TRBV10-3 and TRBJ2-1, with TRBD2 matching over 7 bases. CDR3 size: 12 residues. Germline assignment: CDR1 ENHRY and CDR2 SYGVKD. V was pared by 4 bases and J by 8 bases, with 2 bases of the junction left unmatched. CDR3 nucleotides: TGTGCCATCAGTGGCGGGGGAGATGAGCAGTTCTTC. It translates to CAISGGGDEQFF.

This clonotype has a count of ten or more. The chain is built from TRBV6-1 and TRBJ2-1, with D perhaps matching TRBD1 (6 bases). The CDR3 length is 15 residues. Germline V gene lookup returns CDR1 MNHNS and CDR2 SASEGT. The V and J ends lost 6 bases and 0 bases respectively, with 12 bases between them. CDR3 DNA sequence: TGTGCCAGCAGCAGGACAGCCTCCTCCTACAATGAGCAGTTCTTC. Residues: CASSRTASSYNEQFF.

This clonotype was counted ten times or more. The chain combines TRBV7-2 with TRBJ2-4, with TRBD2 identical over 7 bases. V lost 5 bases and J lost 12; bases outside the gene matches: 10. The CDR3 is 13 residues long. Germline V lookup: CDR1 SGHTA, CDR2 FQGNSA. CDR3 amino acids: CASSLFLADYQYF. The CDR3 coding sequence is TGTGCCAGCAGCCTATTCCTAGCGGACTATCAGTACTTC. The full variable domain, its missing parts supplied by reference TRBV7-2 and TRBJ2-4, is GAGVSQSPSNKVTEKGKDVELRCDPISGHTALYWYRQSLGQGLEFLIYFQGNSAPDKSGLPSDRFSAERTGGSVSTLTIQRTQQEDSAVYLCASSLFLADYQYFGAGTRLSVL.

This clonotype was detected ten times or more. V and J are TRBV12-3 or TRBV12-4 and TRBJ2-1; 7 bases match TRBD2. The V segment lost 5 bases and the J segment 4 bases; nucleotides outside the gene matches: 17. CDR3 size: 18 residues. Here the CDR3 reads CASSRGPLAAGVYNEQFF. The CDR3 DNA reads TGTGCCAGCAGTCGTGGGCCATTAGCGGCGGGGGTGTACAATGAGCAGTTCTTC.

There are many counts of this clonotype. This chain connects TRBV7-2 to TRBJ2-5; no definite D call. This CDR3 spans 12 amino acids. The germline V gene has CDR1 SGHTA and CDR2 FQGNSA. Trimming stripped 5 bases from V and 5 bases from J, with 9 bases between. The CDR3 bases are TGTGCCAGCAGCCAAATGCGGGAGACCCAGTACTTC. Amino acid sequence: CASSQMRETQYF.

In this sample, this clonotype turned up many times. The chain links TRBV20-1 to TRBJ1-2; D not certain. Germline CDR1 DFQATT, CDR2 SNEGSKA (reference sequence). The CDR3 loop spans 13 amino acids. The V and J ends lost 6 bases and 0 bases respectively, with 11 bases between them. CDR3 in amino acids: CSAPTGTNYGYTF. CDR3 in DNA: TGCAGTGCCCCGACCGGGACTAACTATGGCTACACCTTC.

This clonotype was seen many times. V gene TRBV5-1 combines with J gene TRBJ2-3, with D tentatively TRBD2 (5 bases). CDR3 length: 11 amino acids. V was clipped by 6 bases and J by 9 bases, with 11 bases between them. Germline values: CDR1 SGHRS, CDR2 YFSETQ. The CDR3 here is CASKGRYTQYF. DNA of the CDR3: TGCGCCAGCAAAGGGAGATACACGCAGTATTTT.

This clonotype was observed at least ten times. This chain links TRBV20-1 with TRBJ1-5; 7 bases agree with TRBD1. V trimming: 1 base; J trimming: 0 bases; junction bases outside the gene matches: 6. Germline CDR1 is DFQATT and CDR2 is SNEGSKA (reference sequence). This CDR3 is 16 amino acids long. The CDR3 DNA reads TGCAGTGCTAGAGTCCTAGGGACAGATAGCAATCAGCCCCAGCATTTT. Its protein is CSARVLGTDSNQPQHF.

This clonotype was recorded at least ten times. The chain links TRBV6-1 to TRBJ1-5; D is perhaps TRBD1 (6 bases). This CDR3 comprises 15 residues. Germline CDR1 reads MNHNS; CDR2 reads SASEGT. Trimming cost V 3 bases and J 3 bases, with 12 bases left between them. CDR3 DNA sequence: TGTGCCAGCAGTGAGGGTGGGGGGGCCAATCAGCCCCAGCATTTT. Its protein product is CASSEGGGANQPQHF.

This clonotype was seen a handful of times. The rearrangement links TRBV7-9 to TRBJ1-1, with unresolved D. V was shortened by 1 base and J by 8 bases, with 5 bases between the two germline ends. Looked up from germline, CDR1 is SEHNR and CDR2 is FQNEAQ (reference sequence). The CDR3 is 11 residues long. The CDR3 reads CASSLVDEAFF. CDR3 bases: TGTGCCAGCAGCTTAGTGGACGAAGCTTTCTTT.

With respect to this clonotype: One end of the junction is discordant with germline, which a read error may explain. The gene calls are TRBV5-1 and TRBJ2-5; D is uncertain. Looked up from germline, CDR1 is SGHRS and CDR2 is YFSETQ. There are 11 residues in the CDR3. In DNA form, the CDR3 reads TGCGCCAGCAGCTCACAAGAGATCCAGTACTTC. Translated: CASSSQEIQYF. The entire variable domain, with the rest obtained from reference TRBV5-1 and TRBJ2-5, is as follows: KAGVTQTPRYLIKTRGQQVTLSCSPISGHRSVSWYQQTPGQGLQFLFEYFSETQRNKGNFPGRFSGRQFSNSRSEMNVSTLELGDSALYLCASSSQEIQYFGPGTRLLVL.

The sample holds many counts of this clonotype. This chain joins TRBV7-2 and TRBJ2-5; D is uncertain. The germline V and J ends were trimmed by 4 bases and 3 bases, with 9 bases remaining between them. Germline lookup yields CDR1 SGHTA and CDR2 FQGNSA. The CDR3 spans 13 residues. CDR3 bases: TGTGCCAGCAGCTACGTTAGGGAAGAGACCCAGTACTTC. Translated: CASSYVREETQYF.

This clonotype showed up many times. The chain has TRBV9 and TRBJ2-4; 8 bases map to TRBD1. The CDR3 has 18 amino acids. V lost 5 bases, J lost 0 bases, and 13 bases stayed unmatched. CDR1 and CDR2 (germline): SGDLS, YYNGEE. In DNA form, the CDR3 reads TGTGCCAGCAGGACACAGGGGGAAGCCCTTATAGCCAAAAACATTCAGTACTTC. Amino acid sequence: CASRTQGEALIAKNIQYF.

This clonotype was observed a few times. The chain employs TRBV12-3 or TRBV12-4 and TRBJ2-1; 10 nucleotides match TRBD1. This CDR3 region has 16 residues. V lost 6 bases to trimming and J lost 12 bases; unmatched junction nucleotides: 17. CDR3 sequence: CASSPGQGPRLGWQFF. The CDR3 bases are TGTGCCAGCAGCCCGGGACAGGGGCCACGACTTGGGTGGCAGTTCTTC.

This clonotype has a count of ten or more. This chain joins TRBV24-1 and TRBJ2-7; 8 nucleotides match TRBD1. V lost 3 bases to trimming and J lost 3 bases; unmatched junction nucleotides: 3. The germline V gene encodes CDR1 KGHDR and CDR2 SFDVKD. The CDR3 totals 14 residues. CDR3 DNA: TGTGCCACCAGTGATATAACAGGGGGCTACGAGCAGTACTTC. As protein: CATSDITGGYEQYF.